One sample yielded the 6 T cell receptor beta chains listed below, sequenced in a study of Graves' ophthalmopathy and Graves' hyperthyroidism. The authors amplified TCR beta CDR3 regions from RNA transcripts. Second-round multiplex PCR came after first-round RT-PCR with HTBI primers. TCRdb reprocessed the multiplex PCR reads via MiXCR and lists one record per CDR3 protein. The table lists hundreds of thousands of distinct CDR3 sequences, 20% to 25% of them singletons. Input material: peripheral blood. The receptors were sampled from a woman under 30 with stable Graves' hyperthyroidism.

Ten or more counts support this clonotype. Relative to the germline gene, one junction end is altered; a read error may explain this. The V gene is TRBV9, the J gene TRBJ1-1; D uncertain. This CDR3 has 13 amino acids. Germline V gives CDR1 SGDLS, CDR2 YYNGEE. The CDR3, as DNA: TGTGCCAGCAGCGTAGGACGGAACACTGAAACTTTCTTT. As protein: CASSVGRNTETFF.

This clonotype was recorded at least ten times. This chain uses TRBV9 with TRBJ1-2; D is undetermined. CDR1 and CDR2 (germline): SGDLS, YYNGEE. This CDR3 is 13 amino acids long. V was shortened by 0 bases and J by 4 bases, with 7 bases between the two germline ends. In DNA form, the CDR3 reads TGTGCCAGCAGCGTAGGAGGGCCCTATGGCTACACCTTC. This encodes CASSVGGPYGYTF.

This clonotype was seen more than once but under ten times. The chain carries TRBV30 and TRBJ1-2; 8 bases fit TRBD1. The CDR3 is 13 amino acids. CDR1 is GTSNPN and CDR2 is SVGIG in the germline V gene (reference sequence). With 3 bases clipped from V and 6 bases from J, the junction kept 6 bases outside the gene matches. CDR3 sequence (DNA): TGTGCCTGGAGCAGGGGGCCCGGGAATGGCTACACCTTC. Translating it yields CAWSRGPGNGYTF.

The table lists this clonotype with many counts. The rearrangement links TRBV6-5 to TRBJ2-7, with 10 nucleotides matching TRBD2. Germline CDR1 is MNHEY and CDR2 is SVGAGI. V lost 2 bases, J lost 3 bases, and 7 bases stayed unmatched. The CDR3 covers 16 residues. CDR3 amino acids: CASSYDQREGGYEQYF. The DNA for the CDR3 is TGTGCCAGCAGTTACGATCAGCGGGAGGGCGGCTACGAGCAGTACTTC.

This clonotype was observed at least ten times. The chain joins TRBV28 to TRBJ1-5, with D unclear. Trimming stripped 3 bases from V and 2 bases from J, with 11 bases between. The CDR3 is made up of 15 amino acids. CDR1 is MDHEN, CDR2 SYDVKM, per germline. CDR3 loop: CASSFSPGGNQPQHF. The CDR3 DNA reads TGTGCCAGCAGTTTTAGTCCCGGAGGCAATCAGCCCCAGCATTTT.

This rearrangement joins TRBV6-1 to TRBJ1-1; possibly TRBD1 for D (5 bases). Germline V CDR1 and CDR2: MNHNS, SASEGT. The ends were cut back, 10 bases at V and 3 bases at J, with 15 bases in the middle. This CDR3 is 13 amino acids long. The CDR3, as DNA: TGTGCCACAATCAGGGTGCCCGACACTGAAGCTTTCTTT. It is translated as CATIRVPDTEAFF.